These T cell receptor beta chains were read from a single sample in a study of T cell changes during pregnancy in multiple sclerosis. Repertoires were generated with immunoSEQ multiplex PCR, while TCRdb's copy carries only in-frame clones and drops some. Of about 47,000 clones in the sample, around nine tenths were seen once. This specimen consisted of peripheral blood, obtained in the first trimester of pregnancy. The receptor source for this set is a female donor with multiple sclerosis, enrolled in a pregnancy study. CDR3s include the opening cysteine and the closing phenylalanine or tryptophan. A D gene is named only where the DNA matches it firmly. Expanded clones get a size class; other rows say once, few or many, or leave the size out.

D gene	clone size	V gene	J gene	CDR3 length	CDR3 DNA	CDR3 protein
.	once	TRBV5-1	TRBJ2-3	15	TGCGCCAGCAGCTTGGCGGACAGGAGGGCAGATACGCAGTATTTT	CASSLADRRADTQYF
TRBD1	once	TRBV6-1	TRBJ2-7	17	TGTGCCAGCAGTGAATTTCCGCCGCAGGGGGCACGGAACGAGCAGTACTTC	CASSEFPPQGARNEQYF
.	.	TRBV19	TRBJ1-1	15	TGTGCGAGTAACAGGCGGTCAGCAAAGAACACTGAAGCTTTCTTT	CASNRRSAKNTEAFF
TRBD1	.	TRBV6-1	TRBJ1-5	14	TGTGCCAGCAGGTCACAGGGGGCTTGGCAGCCCCAGCATTTT	CASRSQGAWQPQHF
.	.	TRBV4-1	TRBJ1-4	15	TGCGCCAGCAGCCAAGATGACAGGACTAATGAAAAACTGTTTTTT	CASSQDDRTNEKLFF
.	.	TRBV5-4	TRBJ1-2	17	TGTGCCAGCAGCTTGGGCCTCGGGGGAGGCGGAGGTCATGGCTACACCTTC	CASSLGLGGGGGHGYTF
.	.	TRBV7-2	TRBJ1-6	14	TGTGCCAGCAGCTTAGGGGCAGGGTATTCACCCCTCCACTTT	CASSLGAGYSPLHF
.	.	TRBV11-2	TRBJ2-5	16	TGTGCCAGCAGCTCGATGGACAGTGGGGGACAAGAGACCCAGTACTTC	CASSSMDSGGQETQYF
.	.	TRBV5-6	TRBJ1-1	15	TGTGCCAGCAGCTCAGACGCGGGGAGGGGGACTGAAGCTTTCTTT	CASSSDAGRGTEAFF
TRBD1	.	TRBV2	TRBJ1-1	15	TGTGCCAGCAGTTCCCATCAGGGGGCCTGGACTGAAGCTTTCTTT	CASSSHQGAWTEAFF
TRBD2	.	TRBV2	TRBJ2-1	14	TGTGCCAGCAGCCCCGGGGGGGGAAACAATGAGCAGTTCTTC	CASSPGGGNNEQFF
TRBD1	.	TRBV28	TRBJ1-2	16	TGTGCCAGCAGTTCTACTATAGGACAGGGGGCGCTGGGCTACACCTTC	CASSSTIGQGALGYTF
TRBD1	.	TRBV4-1	TRBJ1-5	15	TGCGCCAGCAGCCAGCCTGGGACAGGACTTCAGCCCCAGCATTTT	CASSQPGTGLQPQHF
.	.	TRBV6-5	TRBJ1-3	16	TGTGCCAGCAGTTACTCGATGGGGGCAGGTGGAAACACCATATATTTT	CASSYSMGAGGNTIYF
.	.	TRBV4-3	TRBJ1-4	15	TGCGCCAGCAGCCAAGATCGCTGGGGGGACGAAAAACTGTTTTTT	CASSQDRWGDEKLFF
TRBD1	few	TRBV29-1	TRBJ1-1	16	TGCAGCGTTTGGAGGGGGACAGCCTTACAGAACACTGAAGCTTTCTTT	CSVWRGTALQNTEAFF
TRBD1	once	TRBV13	TRBJ1-3	15	TGTGCCAGCAGCTACCCCGGACAGGGTTCCAACACCATATATTTT	CASSYPGQGSNTIYF
.	.	TRBV5-4	TRBJ1-4	14	TGTGCCAGCAGCTTGGGGGGCCTTAATGAAAAACTGTTTTTT	CASSLGGLNEKLFF
TRBD2	.	TRBV2	TRBJ2-1	15	TGTGCCAGCAGGCTAGCGGGGGGCTCCTACAATGAGCAGTTCTTC	CASRLAGGSYNEQFF
.	.	TRBV7-2	TRBJ2-1	16	TGTGCCAGCAGACGGGGGACAGTCAGCTCCTACAATGAGCAGTTCTTC	CASRRGTVSSYNEQFF
.	.	TRBV5-5	TRBJ1-4	16	TGTGCCAGCAGCTTTAGGGTCCGGGGGGCGAGTGAAAAACTGTTTTTT	CASSFRVRGASEKLFF
TRBD1	.	TRBV11-1	TRBJ1-2	14	TGTGCCAGCAGATCCGACAGGGGAGACTATGGCTACACCTTC	CASRSDRGDYGYTF
.	.	TRBV11-2	TRBJ1-4	16	TGTGCCAGCAGCTTAGGAGGGCAACCCTTTAATGAAAAACTGTTTTTT	CASSLGGQPFNEKLFF
TRBD2	.	TRBV11-2	TRBJ2-3	17	TGTGCCAGCAGCTCGGCGAGCGGGGGGGTAGTAAGAGATACGCAGTATTTT	CASSSASGGVVRDTQYF
.	.	TRBV21-1	TRBJ1-2	15	TGTGCCAGCAGCAAAGCGCCTAGCAGTAACTATGGCTACACCTTC	CASSKAPSSNYGYTF
.	.	TRBV2	TRBJ2-1	13	TGTGCCAGCAGTGGGAACAGCTACAATGAGCAGTTCTTC	CASSGNSYNEQFF
.	.	TRBV18	TRBJ2-1	12	TGTGCCAGCTCACCAAAGAGAACCGAGCAGTTCTTC	CASSPKRTEQFF
.	.	TRBV7-2	TRBJ1-2	12	TGTGCCAGCAGCTTAATGGGGAGCGGCTACACCTTC	CASSLMGSGYTF